The source of this TCR beta chain is a study of T cell responses to AZD1222 COVID-19 vaccine. The method was immunoSEQ multiplex PCR; TCRdb's version includes in-frame clones alone and lacks a portion of them. Of about 86,000 clones listed, roughly 90% were seen once; the top ten hold 5.3%. The length of the CDR3 is 11 residues. V dropped 4 bases and J dropped 5 bases, with 5 bases sitting between them. The clonotype comes from an adult who received the AZD1222 COVID-19 vaccine. V usage is TRBV12-3 or TRBV12-4 and J usage is TRBJ1-2, with D hard to call. Sequenced material: peripheral blood, taken 28 days after the second AZD1222 dose. DNA for the CDR3: TGTGCCAGCAGTTCCGCTTATGGCTACACCTTC. It specifies CASSSAYGYTF.